Below are 22 T cell receptor beta chains sequenced from a single sample in a study of control samples from healthy donors and cancer patients. Profiled with immunoSEQ multiplex PCR; TCRdb holds only in-frame clones, not every one. Of some 120,000 clones listed, about 89% are singletons. Material: blood. These receptors were collected from a man aged 50 to 60 in good health.

The chain carries TRBV7-2 and TRBJ1-1; 8 nucleotides align to TRBD1. V shed 5 bases and J 5 bases; nucleotides not matched to a gene: 10. This CDR3 is built from 15 residues. The V gene's germline CDR1 is SGHTA and CDR2 FQGNSA. DNA of the CDR3: TGTGCCAGCAGCCCCAAAACAGGGGGAAGGACTGAAGCTTTCTTT. It is translated as CASSPKTGGRTEAFF.

The V gene is TRBV10-3, the J gene TRBJ1-2; 9 bases map to TRBD1. Germline CDR1 is ENHRY and CDR2 is SYGVKD. V dropped 4 bases and J dropped 0; count of bases not matched to a gene: 6. CDR3 length: 16 residues. The CDR3 nucleotides are TGTGCCATCAGTGGGGACAGGGCGGTTTCTAACTATGGCTACACCTTC. Translation: CAISGDRAVSNYGYTF.

The chain combines TRBV12-3 or TRBV12-4 with TRBJ2-3; possible D gene TRBD1, 5 bases. There are 13 residues in the CDR3. V dropped 1 base and J dropped 4 bases, with 6 bases sitting between them. CDR3 coding DNA: TGTGCCAGCAGTTTAGGGGGCCCAGATACGCAGTATTTT. Translation: CASSLGGPDTQYF.

The V call is TRBV18, the J call TRBJ1-3; tentatively, D is TRBD1 (6 bases). Germline assignment: CDR1 KGHSH and CDR2 LQKENI. The CDR3 extends over 16 amino acids. The germline V and J ends were trimmed by 6 bases and 4 bases, with 19 bases remaining between them. CDR3 region: CASSRSTGQVGNTIYF. The DNA for the CDR3 is TGTGCCAGCTCCCGATCAACAGGGCAAGTCGGAAACACCATATATTTT.

The CDR3 spells CASSPNTGTGGNTEAFF. The CDR3 nucleotides read TGTGCCAGCTCACCTAACACAGGAACAGGGGGGAACACTGAAGCTTTCTTT. The chain carries TRBV18 and TRBJ1-1; 8 nucleotides line up with TRBD1. The CDR3 has 17 residues. The V gene's germline CDR1 is KGHSH and CDR2 LQKENI. The ends lost 3 bases at V and 1 base at J; junction bases unmatched: 10.

The chain has TRBV6-5 and TRBJ2-1, with D possibly being TRBD2 (6 bases). CDR3 length: 14 amino acids. The V gene lost 3 bases and the J gene lost 4 bases, with 10 bases spanning the gap. CDR1 is MNHEY and CDR2 is SVGAGI in the germline V gene. As DNA, the CDR3 is TGTGCCAGCAGTTATGGCGGGGATTACAATGAGCAGTTCTTC. Translating it yields CASSYGGDYNEQFF.

The chain has TRBV2 and TRBJ2-6; unclear D gene. Germline V gene lookup returns CDR1 SNHLY and CDR2 FYNNEI. Trimming stripped 7 bases from V and 0 bases from J, with 16 bases between. This CDR3 spans 17 amino acids. The DNA for the CDR3 is TGTGCCAGCACCGTAGACGGTACCAGCTCTGGGGCCAACGTCCTGACTTTC. It is translated as CASTVDGTSSGANVLTF.

This clone was seen a single time. The chain combines TRBV5-1 with TRBJ1-2; D gene unclear. The ends were cut back, 3 bases at V and 0 bases at J, with 6 bases in the middle. Germline-derived CDR1 and CDR2 are SGHRS and YFSETQ. The CDR3 has 13 residues. CDR3 loop: CASSSEANYGYTF. The DNA of the CDR3 is TGCGCCAGCAGCTCGGAAGCTAACTATGGCTACACCTTC. Full variable domain (missing parts from reference TRBV5-1 and TRBJ1-2): KAGVTQTPRYLIKTRGQQVTLSCSPISGHRSVSWYQQTPGQGLQFLFEYFSETQRNKGNFPGRFSGRQFSNSRSEMNVSTLELGDSALYLCASSSEANYGYTFGSGTRLTVV.

The rearrangement uses TRBV5-4 and TRBJ1-2; 7 nucleotides line up with TRBD1. V lost 2 bases, J lost 4 bases, and 8 bases stayed unmatched. The CDR3 runs 15 residues. Germline values: CDR1 SGHNT, CDR2 YYREEE (reference sequence). The DNA for the CDR3 is TGTGCCAGCAGCTTCGGTACCGGGACAGCCTATGGCTACACCTTC. It codes for CASSFGTGTAYGYTF.

The chain recombines TRBV19 with TRBJ2-7, with a weak D call TRBD1 (5 bases). Germline V gives CDR1 LNHDA, CDR2 SQIVND (reference sequence). V was trimmed by 1 base and J by 5 bases, leaving 9 bases between them. The CDR3 covers 13 residues. The CDR3 spells CASSIGGRDEQYF. The CDR3 DNA follows: TGTGCCAGTAGTATAGGGGGCAGAGACGAGCAGTACTTC.

The J gene is TRBJ2-2, the V gene TRBV4-2; 9 positions match TRBD1. From germline, CDR1 is LGHNA and CDR2 YNFKEQ. CDR3 length: 16 residues. Trimming removed 5 bases from V and 4 bases from J; junction bases left unmatched: 8. The CDR3 DNA follows: TGTGCCAGCAGCTCCCGGACAGGGGATACCACCGGGGAGCTGTTTTTT. This gives the protein CASSSRTGDTTGELFF.

The chain combines TRBV14 with TRBJ2-3; TRBD1 might be the D (5 bases). The germline V gene has CDR1 SGHDN and CDR2 FVKESK. Trimming left V 2 bases short and J 8 bases short, with 11 bases between. CDR3 length: 13 amino acids. The CDR3 bases are TGTGCCAGCAGCCAAAATTATCAGGGTACGCAGTATTTT. Its translation: CASSQNYQGTQYF.

The chain recombines TRBV15 with TRBJ2-3; D call uncertain. This CDR3 has 12 amino acids. Trimming stripped 1 base from V and 3 bases from J, with 2 bases between. The germline CDR1 and CDR2 sequences are LNHNV and YYDKDF (reference sequence). CDR3 sequence reads: CATSRGTDTQYF. Here the CDR3 DNA reads TGTGCCACCAGCAGAGGAACAGATACGCAGTATTTT.

This rearrangement joins TRBV4-1 to TRBJ1-1, with D perhaps TRBD1 (5 bases). CDR1 and CDR2 (germline): MGHRA, YSYEKL. The CDR3 runs 14 residues. The ends were cut back, 6 bases at V and 2 bases at J, with 13 bases in the middle. For the CDR3, the DNA is TGCGCCAGCAGGCTTAGCCGGGACAACACTGAAGCTTTCTTT. Protein sequence: CASRLSRDNTEAFF.

A few counts support this clone. The rearrangement uses TRBV29-1 and TRBJ2-3, with 9 positions matching TRBD1. Germline V lookup: CDR1 SQVTM, CDR2 ANQGSEA. This CDR3 comprises 14 residues. Trimming cost V 5 bases and J 2 bases; bases outside gene matches: 5. The CDR3 sequence is CSVTGTGLTDTQYF. The CDR3 DNA reads as TGCAGCGTTACCGGGACAGGGCTCACAGATACGCAGTATTTT.

V gene TRBV7-9 combines with J gene TRBJ1-2, with no clear D. The CDR3 is 15 residues long. Per germline, CDR1 SEHNR and CDR2 FQNEAQ (reference sequence). Trimming stripped 7 bases from V and 4 bases from J, with 19 bases between. Here the CDR3 DNA reads TGTGCCAGCACCCCCGGCAACAGCTTGGTCTATGGCTACACCTTC. This encodes CASTPGNSLVYGYTF.

The rearrangement uses TRBV15 and TRBJ2-1; TRBD1 matches 7 bases. V shed 0 bases and J 0 bases; nucleotides not matched to a gene: 8. The CDR3 has 18 amino acids. The germline V gene encodes CDR1 LNHNV and CDR2 YYDKDF (reference sequence). CDR3 in DNA: TGTGCCACCAGCAGAGATTGGGGACAGCCGAGCTCCTACAATGAGCAGTTCTTC. Amino acid sequence: CATSRDWGQPSSYNEQFF.

The genes are TRBV11-2 and TRBJ2-5; weak D call: TRBD2 (5 bases). The CDR3 is 13 residues long. Germline CDR1 reads SGHAT; CDR2 reads FQNNGV. V lost 2 bases, J lost 2 bases, and 6 bases lay in between. DNA of the CDR3: TGTGCCAGCAGCTTACGGGGACAAGAGACCCAGTACTTC. Translating gives CASSLRGQETQYF.

The V call is TRBV6-5, the J call TRBJ2-3; either TRBD1 or TRBD2 may supply D (5 bases each). Trimming took 7 bases from V and 13 from J, leaving 21 bases between them. This CDR3 spans 13 amino acids. CDR1 and CDR2 from the germline V gene are MNHEY and SVGAGI. CDR3 protein: CASKTVGTQVEYF. CDR3 nucleotide sequence: TGTGCCAGCAAGACGGTAGGGACCCAGGTGGAGTATTTT.

V and J are TRBV3-1 (or the pseudogene TRBV3-2) and TRBJ1-2; 8 bases map to TRBD1. The CDR3 runs 16 residues. The ends lost 2 bases at V and 6 bases at J; junction bases unmatched: 11. Germline V gene sequence: CDR1 LGHDT, CDR2 YNNKEL (reference sequence). This CDR3 reads CASSQLRTGGSDGYTF. DNA for the CDR3: TGTGCCAGCAGCCAATTACGTACAGGGGGATCTGATGGCTACACCTTC.

The chain links TRBV19 to TRBJ1-2; tentative D call: TRBD1 (5 bases). From germline, CDR1 is LNHDA and CDR2 SQIVND (reference sequence). The V and J ends lost 7 bases and 5 bases respectively, with 20 bases between them. The CDR3 is 15 residues long. The CDR3 reads CASTPLGQGPYGYTF. CDR3 DNA sequence: TGTGCCAGTACCCCCCTGGGGCAGGGCCCATATGGCTACACCTTC.

The chain employs TRBV7-9 and TRBJ1-1, with D possibly matching TRBD1 (5 bases). CDR3 length: 11 residues. CDR1 SEHNR and CDR2 FQNEAQ come from the germline V gene (reference sequence). V was trimmed by 2 bases and J by 8 bases, leaving 6 bases between them. The CDR3 DNA is TGTGCCAGCAGCTTAACAGGAGAAGCTTTCTTT. This codes for CASSLTGEAFF.